This is a list of T cell receptor beta chains from one sample in a study of T cells of healthy individuals. TCRdb ran MiXCR on the 5' RACE reads and lists one entry per CDR3 protein. The sample yields 65,000 to 95,000 distinct CDR3 sequences, approximately 4.7% seen once. These receptors were collected from a female donor in good health. Both conserved end residues are part of each CDR3. A D gene is named only where the DNA matches it firmly. Size is omitted from some rows. Given values are once, few, many or a class for expanded clones.

abundance,j_gene,d_gene,v_gene,CDR3nt,CDR3aa
many,TRBJ1-4,TRBD1,TRBV30,TGTGCCTGGAGCCCCGGGACAGGGCTTGAAAAACTGTTTTTT,CAWSPGTGLEKLFF
many,TRBJ2-3,TRBD2,TRBV6-5,TGTGCCAGCAGTACGTCTAGCGGATCCGGCCAGTCGGCGCAGTATTTT,CASSTSSGSGQSAQYF
many,TRBJ1-5,-,TRBV7-8,TGTGCCAGCAGCTTAGCATCCGGGAATCAGCCCCAGCATTTT,CASSLASGNQPQHF
few,TRBJ1-5,-,TRBV6-6,TGTGCCAGCAGTCCCGGACAGAATAGCAATCAGCCCCAGCATTTT,CASSPGQNSNQPQHF
few,TRBJ2-5,-,TRBV7-9,TGTGCCAGCAGCTTAGGACAGCCCCAAGAGACCCAGTACTTC,CASSLGQPQETQYF
many,TRBJ1-2,TRBD1,TRBV11-2,TGTGCCAGCAGCTCGACAAAGGGGGCAGGCTATGGCTACACCTTC,CASSSTKGAGYGYTF
many,TRBJ2-7,-,TRBV20-1,TGCAGTGCTACAGGGGACACCGCTAGCTCCTACGAGCAGTACTTC,CSATGDTASSYEQYF
many,TRBJ1-5,-,TRBV6-2/TRBV6-3,TGTGCCAGCAGCGCGATTAGCAATCAGCCCCAGCATTTT,CASSAISNQPQHF
many,TRBJ2-3,TRBD2,TRBV7-2,TGTGCCAGCAGCTTTCTAGCGGGAGGAGTGTCAGATACGCAGTATTTT,CASSFLAGGVSDTQYF
many,TRBJ2-5,-,TRBV5-1,TGCGCCAGCAGCTTGGTGGACCAAGAGACCCAGTACTTC,CASSLVDQETQYF
few,TRBJ2-1,TRBD2,TRBV13,TGTGCCAGCAGCTTTGGGGCCGTCCCAGCGGGAGACGACTACAATGAGCAGTTCTTC,CASSFGAVPAGDDYNEQFF
many,TRBJ1-1,TRBD1,TRBV15,TGTGCCACCAGCAGGGGGACAGGGGCGACATTTGAAGCTTTCTTT,CATSRGTGATFEAFF
-,TRBJ2-1,TRBD2,TRBV6-2/TRBV6-3,TGTGCCAGCAGTGCCCCAATAGCGGGATCGTACAATGAGCAGTTCTTC,CASSAPIAGSYNEQFF
many,TRBJ2-3,-,TRBV9,TGTGCCAGCAGCGCGGCAGGGCAAGAAGATACGCAGTATTTT,CASSAAGQEDTQYF
-,TRBJ1-3,-,TRBV15,TGTGCCACCAGCAGAGATTCGGGGAGAAACACCATATATTTT,CATSRDSGRNTIYF
many,TRBJ2-3,TRBD2,TRBV7-2,TGTGCCAGCAGCCGGACTAGCAGGGCAGATACGCAGTATTTT,CASSRTSRADTQYF
many,TRBJ2-5,-,TRBV4-2,TGTGCCAGCAGCCAAGCATCTAGGGTATCGGGTCTCCAAGAGACCCAGTACTTC,CASSQASRVSGLQETQYF
-,TRBJ1-1,-,TRBV5-1,TGCGCCAGTTCGCTTGACAGACCAGGTGAAGCTTTCTTT,CASSLDRPGEAFF
many,TRBJ2-7,TRBD2,TRBV7-2,TGTGCCAGCAGCCCCATGGAAGCGGGGGAGCAGTACTTC,CASSPMEAGEQYF
many,TRBJ2-7,-,TRBV4-1,TGCGCCAGCAGCCAAGATCGTGAAGGGATGAGGGAGCAGTACTTC,CASSQDREGMREQYF
many,TRBJ2-1,TRBD2,TRBV11-2,TGTGCCAGCAGCCTTATTAGCGGGAGAAATGCCAATGAGCAGTTCTTC,CASSLISGRNANEQFF
-,TRBJ1-4,-,TRBV4-3,TGCGCCAGCAGCCAAGATCCAGGGGACCTTGAAAAACTGTTTTTT,CASSQDPGDLEKLFF
many,TRBJ1-5,-,TRBV7-9,TGTGCCAGCAGCTTAGTGGGTTCAGGGTGGGAGCCCCAGCATTTT,CASSLVGSGWEPQHF
few,TRBJ2-1,-,TRBV29-1,TGCAGCGCCCGCCAGCGGGAGCAGTTCTTC,CSARQREQFF
many,TRBJ1-1,-,TRBV12-3/TRBV12-4,TGTGCCAGCAGTTTACGATCTGAAGCTTTCTTT,CASSLRSEAFF
many,TRBJ2-3,-,TRBV6-5,TGTGCCAGCACTCGATCGGGCGGCACAGATACGCAGTATTTT,CASTRSGGTDTQYF
-,TRBJ1-2,-,TRBV6-6,TGTGCCAGCAGTTTCCCGGAGGACGGAAACTATGGCTACACCTTC,CASSFPEDGNYGYTF
many,TRBJ2-1,-,TRBV10-3,TGTGCCATCAGTGAGTCTGAACGAAGCTCCTACAATGAGCAGTTCTTC,CAISESERSSYNEQFF
few,TRBJ1-2,-,TRBV4-3,TGCGCCAGCAGCCAATCGTGGGTTGGAGGCGATGGCTACACCTTC,CASSQSWVGGDGYTF
many,TRBJ2-5,TRBD1,TRBV6-5,TGTGCCAGCAGGAGGGACAGGGCCTGGCAGACCCAGTACTTC,CASRRDRAWQTQYF
many,TRBJ1-4,-,TRBV10-3,TGTGCCATCAGTGAGTCGATCCAGACTCAGGGGAATGAAAAACTGTTTTTT,CAISESIQTQGNEKLFF
few,TRBJ2-4,-,TRBV28,TGTGCCAGCAGGGAAGGAGAGCTAGCCAAAAACATTCAGTACTTC,CASREGELAKNIQYF
many,TRBJ1-1,TRBD1,TRBV6-5,TGTGCCAGCAGTTTCGCTTCTGCTCGACAGGGGGCGAAGGCGGATGAAGCTTTCTTT,CASSFASARQGAKADEAFF